The clone carrying this TCR beta chain was recorded a few times. The target antigen is unknown. This sample was included in a study of T-cell memory formation after mild COVID-19. The overall study: Clusters of TCRs were largely donor specific. Whole-study findings and limits: Prior to infection, memory already included some responding clones, suggesting cross-reactive memory joined. Contracting CD4+ clones lay largely in CM and EM, with CD8+ ones residing in EMRA.

Each CDR3 protein is one row after TCRdb ran MiXCR on the 5' RACE reads. This sample has hundreds of thousands of distinct CDR3 sequences, with around 8% found just once. The sequenced sample was PBMCs or a T cell subset sorted from them (not recorded which). This receptor was taken from a man younger than 35 who had mild COVID-19 (a few samples of this study predate the infection). Cell type and time point are not known.

CDR3 loop: CASSETALNTEAFF. For the CDR3, the DNA is TGTGCCAGCAGCGAGACAGCTTTAAACACTGAAGCTTTCTTT. The chain has TRBV9 and TRBJ1-1; TRBD1 might be the D (5 bases). Germline V CDR1 and CDR2: SGDLS, YYNGEE. There are 14 residues in the CDR3. Trimming took off 3 bases at V and 2 bases at J, with 11 bases between the two ends.